This entry lists 20 T cell receptor beta chains sequenced from one sample in a study of cytomegalovirus exposure and HLA in healthy donors. With 60 Vbeta and 13 Jbeta primers, the PCR was carried out. Sequencing used immunoSEQ multiplex PCR; TCRdb keeps in-frame clones, though not all of them. The profile covers approximately 100,000 clones, with 60% to 85% appearing a single time and 2% to 3% taken by the ten largest. Specimen: PBMCs. The receptor source for this set is a female donor in good health and CMV-seronegative.

Turning to this clone: Germline and junction disagree at one end, which may indicate a read error. The chain carries TRBV7-9 and TRBJ1-1; TRBD1 matches at 11 bases. Germline CDR1 reads SEHNR; CDR2 reads FQNEAQ (reference sequence). This CDR3 contains 18 residues. The CDR3 coding sequence is TGTTCCAGCAGCCGGGCGGGACAGGGGGATTTGAGGGGCACTGAAGCTTTCTTT. As protein: CSSSRAGQGDLRGTEAFF.

This sequence joins TRBV19 and TRBJ1-6; TRBD1 matches at 10 bases. The CDR3 contains 19 residues. V was clipped by 3 bases and J by 2 bases; unmatched bases: 10. CDR1 and CDR2 from the germline V gene are LNHDA and SQIVND (reference sequence). CDR3 residues: CASSITGTGVGAYNSPLHF. CDR3 nucleotides: TGTGCCAGTAGTATCACCGGGACAGGGGTAGGAGCCTATAATTCACCCCTCCACTTT. Supplemented by reference TRBV19 and TRBJ1-6, the full variable domain reads DGGITQSPKYLFRKEGQNVTLSCEQNLNHDAMYWYRQDPGQGLRLIYYSQIVNDFQKGDIAEGYSVSREKKESFPLTVTSAQKNPTAFYLCASSITGTGVGAYNSPLHFGNGTRLTVT.

The J gene is TRBJ2-1, the V gene TRBV7-3; 10 positions match TRBD2. Trimming at V came to 5 bases and at J to 6 bases, leaving 10 bases not matched to a gene. Germline assignment: CDR1 SGHTA and CDR2 FQGTGA. The CDR3 spans 16 residues. The CDR3 here is CASSPVMGLARNEQFF. CDR3 nucleotides: TGTGCCAGCAGCCCGGTTATGGGACTAGCGCGCAATGAGCAGTTCTTC. Full variable domain (missing parts from reference TRBV7-3 and TRBJ2-1): GAGVSQTPSNKVTEKGKYVELRCDPISGHTALYWYRQSLGQGPEFLIYFQGTGAADDSGLPNDRFFAVRPEGSVSTLKIQRTERGDSAVYLCASSPVMGLARNEQFFGPGTRLTVL.

The rearrangement joins TRBV11-2 to TRBJ2-3; D remains ambiguous. Germline V gives CDR1 SGHAT, CDR2 FQNNGV. CDR3 length equals 14 residues. The germline V and J ends were trimmed by 0 bases and 0 bases, with 4 bases remaining between them. The CDR3 coding sequence is TGTGCCAGCAGCTTAGACGGTAGCACAGATACGCAGTATTTT. It yields the protein CASSLDGSTDTQYF.

J is TRBJ2-5 and V is TRBV19, with 12 bases fitting TRBD1. CDR1 and CDR2 from the germline V gene are LNHDA and SQIVND (reference sequence). Unmatched junction bases numbered 6, after V lost 2 bases and J lost 5 bases. The CDR3 is made up of 16 amino acids. CDR3 in DNA: TGTGCCAGTAGTATAACCGGGACAGGGGGCTTCGAGACCCAGTACTTC. Protein: CASSITGTGGFETQYF.

This clone was seen once. Other DNA sequences in the sample encode the same CDR3. The gene calls are TRBV15 and TRBJ2-5; TRBD2 agrees at 7 bases. Germline trimming cut 4 bases from V and 5 bases from J; bases unmatched to any gene: 7. CDR1 is LNHNV and CDR2 is YYDKDF in the germline V gene (reference sequence). The CDR3 sequence is 14 residues long. The CDR3: CATSKTTSRETQYF. DNA for the CDR3: TGTGCCACCAGCAAAACGACTAGCCGGGAGACCCAGTACTTC.

The gene calls are TRBV30 and TRBJ2-5, with D perhaps TRBD1 (5 bases). In germline, CDR1 is GTSNPN, CDR2 SVGIG (reference sequence). The CDR3 loop spans 14 amino acids. V shed 0 bases and J shed 4 bases, with 12 bases lying between them. The CDR3 loop is CAWSVPGAPETQYF. For the CDR3, the DNA is TGTGCCTGGAGTGTACCTGGGGCACCAGAGACCCAGTACTTC. Drawing the rest from reference TRBV30 and TRBJ2-5, the complete variable domain is SQTIHQWPATLVQPVGSPLSLECTVEGTSNPNLYWYRQAAGRGLQLLFYSVGIGQISSEVPQNLSASRPQDRQFILSSKKLLLSDSGFYLCAWSVPGAPETQYFGPGTRLLVL.

Worth noting for this clone: The same CDR3 is also encoded by other DNA sequences in this sample. The chain links TRBV18 to TRBJ2-3; 8 nucleotides line up with TRBD2. This CDR3 has 15 residues. Per the germline V gene, CDR1 is KGHSH and CDR2 is LQKENI. With 2 bases clipped from V and 0 bases from J, the junction kept 1 base outside the gene matches. CDR3 DNA sequence: TGTGCCAGCTCACCAACTAGCGGCAGCACAGATACGCAGTATTTT. Amino acids: CASSPTSGSTDTQYF.

The chain is built from TRBV5-4 and TRBJ1-1, with D maybe TRBD1 (5 bases). This CDR3 is 15 amino acids long. Looked up from germline, CDR1 is SGHNT and CDR2 is YYREEE (reference sequence). Trimming cost V 0 bases and J 4 bases, with 13 bases left between them. CDR3 coding DNA: TGTGCCAGCAGCTTGGCTGGGGGGTCGGGCACTGAAGCTTTCTTT. Amino acids: CASSLAGGSGTEAFF.

V gene TRBV5-1 combines with J gene TRBJ2-7; D is ambiguous. Trimming cost V 6 bases and J 0 bases, with 13 bases left between them. This CDR3 comprises 14 residues. Germline CDR1 reads SGHRS; CDR2 reads YFSETQ. In DNA form, the CDR3 reads TGCGCCAGCACCCTTGGCGGCAGCTCCTACGAGCAGTACTTC. Its protein is CASTLGGSSYEQYF.

This clone was seen a few times. The V and J genes are TRBV19 and TRBJ2-7; possible D gene TRBD2, 5 bases. This CDR3 contains 17 residues. CDR1 and CDR2 from the germline V gene are LNHDA and SQIVND (reference sequence). The V end was cut by 3 bases, the J end by 2 bases, with 20 bases between. CDR3 amino acids: CASSIGLIGELTYEQYF. The CDR3 DNA reads as TGTGCCAGTAGTATCGGCTTGATCGGGGAACTTACCTACGAGCAGTACTTC.

The chain is built from TRBV30 and TRBJ1-5; D gene uncertain. The CDR3 is 14 amino acids. Germline V gene data show CDR1 as GTSNPN and CDR2 as SVGIG (reference sequence). V was cut by 1 base and J by 7 bases, with 14 bases left in between. The CDR3 bases are TGTGCCTGGAGTGGCGGGTCTAACGGACAGCCCCAGCATTTT. It yields the protein CAWSGGSNGQPQHF.

J is TRBJ2-7 and V is TRBV4-1; 14 bases agree with TRBD2. Looked up from germline, CDR1 is MGHRA and CDR2 is YSYEKL. V trimming: 4 bases; J trimming: 3 bases; junction bases outside the gene matches: 2. CDR3 length equals 15 residues. Here the CDR3 reads CASSLGTSGGYEQYF. The CDR3 coding sequence is TGCGCCAGCAGCCTCGGGACTAGCGGGGGCTACGAGCAGTACTTC.

This clone showed up just a few times. The genes are TRBV4-1 and TRBJ2-7; 7 bases are a match to TRBD1. Per the germline V gene, CDR1 is MGHRA and CDR2 is YSYEKL. This CDR3 comprises 15 residues. With 5 bases clipped from V and 1 base from J, the junction kept 8 bases outside the gene matches. The CDR3, as DNA: TGCGCCAGCAGCGAACAGGGGCGGCCTTCCTACGAGCAGTACTTC. It is translated as CASSEQGRPSYEQYF.

As DNA, the CDR3 is TGTGCCAGCAGAGAGGGGGGGTCCTACAATGAGCAGTTCTTC. Protein: CASREGGSYNEQFF. The chain recombines TRBV2 with TRBJ2-1; D is perhaps TRBD2 (7 bases). Trimming pared 6 bases from V and 1 base from J, leaving 10 bases between. CDR3 length: 14 residues. Germline loops: CDR1 SNHLY, CDR2 FYNNEI.

This chain connects TRBV6-1 to TRBJ1-2, with a tentative D call TRBD1 (6 bases). Germline V gives CDR1 MNHNS, CDR2 SASEGT. V was trimmed by 4 bases and J by 4 bases, leaving 10 bases between them. CDR3 length: 13 residues. The DNA for the CDR3 is TGTGCCAGCAGTGTGGACAGAATCTATGGCTACACCTTC. Its protein product is CASSVDRIYGYTF.

The genes are TRBV6-5 and TRBJ1-2; D possibly corresponds to TRBD1 (5 bases). The V gene lost 4 bases and the J gene lost 4 bases, with 16 bases spanning the gap. Germline V gene sequence: CDR1 MNHEY, CDR2 SVGAGI. The CDR3 is 15 amino acids. CDR3 DNA sequence: TGTGCCAGCAGTTCCGAGGTGTGGGGGGGCTATGGCTACACCTTC. Residues: CASSSEVWGGYGYTF.

This rearrangement joins TRBV9 to TRBJ2-2; a weak D match, TRBD1 (6 bases). CDR3 length: 18 amino acids. CDR1 and CDR2 (germline): SGDLS, YYNGEE. Trimming cost V 3 bases and J 0 bases, with 18 bases left between them. CDR3 sequence (DNA): TGTGCCAGCAGCGCCCGGGACACGGTAAACGCGAACACCGGGGAGCTGTTTTTT. It encodes CASSARDTVNANTGELFF.

This clone was seen a few times. The rearrangement uses TRBV14 and TRBJ2-3; 7 bases are a match to TRBD2. The CDR3 sequence is 18 residues long. CDR1 is SGHDN, CDR2 FVKESK, per germline. V lost 0 bases, J lost 2 bases, and 11 bases stayed unmatched. The CDR3 nucleotides are TGTGCCAGCAGCCAAGAAGCGCGGGCGGGACTAATCACAGATACGCAGTATTTT. Translating gives CASSQEARAGLITDTQYF.

Only a few counts were recorded for this clone. The gene calls are TRBV4-3 and TRBJ1-4; D gene ambiguous. With 0 bases removed from V and 5 bases from J, the gap between germline ends came to 13 bases. The CDR3 covers 16 residues. Germline CDR1 and CDR2: LGHNA and YSLEER. DNA of the CDR3: TGCGCCAGCAGCCAAGATTTCTCCCTTGCGAATGAAAAACTGTTTTTT. Encoded protein: CASSQDFSLANEKLFF.